What follows are 13 T cell receptor beta chains derived from one specimen sequenced in a study of identical twins. MiXCR was run by TCRdb on the 5' RACE reads, yielding one entry per CDR3 protein. The sample carries about 340,000 distinct CDR3 sequences, 9% to 15% recorded once. This sample was also put to use in a study of yellow fever vaccine responses in identical twins.

What was sequenced was CD8+ T cells sorted from blood. The receptors come from a woman between 18 and 29 years old in good health.

This clonotype appeared a few times. The chain links TRBV5-1 to TRBJ2-2; 9 bases map to TRBD2. Unmatched junction bases numbered 2, after V lost 2 bases and J lost 3 bases. CDR1 and CDR2 from the germline V gene are SGHRS and YFSETQ. This CDR3 comprises 15 residues. In DNA, the CDR3 is TGCGCCAGCAGCTTAGCGGGGGGTGACACCGGGGAGCTGTTTTTT. It encodes CASSLAGGDTGELFF.

This clonotype was counted ten times or more. CDR3 in DNA: TGCAGCGTTCCCGCACCTAACACCGGGGAGCTGTTTTTT. It translates to CSVPAPNTGELFF. The chain combines TRBV29-1 with TRBJ2-2; D is unresolved. The germline V gene has CDR1 SQVTM and CDR2 ANQGSEA. The CDR3 loop spans 13 amino acids. V was clipped by 5 bases and J by 2 bases, with 9 bases between them.

This clonotype was counted at least ten times. The V call is TRBV6-5, the J call TRBJ2-5, with a weak D call TRBD2 (5 bases). CDR3 length equals 14 residues. Looked up from germline, CDR1 is MNHEY and CDR2 is SVGAGI. Deletions cut 0 bases from V and 2 bases from J, with 7 bases between. The DNA of the CDR3 is TGTGCCAGCAGTTACTCGCCGGGGCAAGAGACCCAGTACTTC. It specifies CASSYSPGQETQYF.

A few counts support this clonotype. The V gene is TRBV28, the J gene TRBJ2-1; 9 bases are shared with TRBD1. Trimming took 5 bases from V and 6 from J; bases not matched to a gene: 8. The germline V gene has CDR1 MDHEN and CDR2 SYDVKM. This CDR3 has 15 amino acids. The CDR3 loop reads CASSKGTGQINEQFF. DNA for the CDR3: TGTGCCAGCAGTAAGGGGACAGGGCAGATCAATGAGCAGTTCTTC.

This clonotype was observed a few times. The chain carries TRBV4-1 and TRBJ2-2; 8 nucleotides align to TRBD2. Unmatched junction bases numbered 3, after V lost 3 bases and J lost 3 bases. Germline V gene sequence: CDR1 MGHRA, CDR2 YSYEKL. This CDR3 has 15 amino acids. As DNA, the CDR3 is TGCGCCAGCAGCCAGCGGGGGGTAGACACCGGGGAGCTGTTTTTT. It yields the protein CASSQRGVDTGELFF.

V is TRBV20-1 and J is TRBJ2-7; TRBD1 is a possible D gene (5 bases). The germline V gene has CDR1 DFQATT and CDR2 SNEGSKA (reference sequence). This CDR3 is 14 amino acids long. V lost 0 bases to trimming and J lost 3 bases, with 12 bases between them. This CDR3 reads CSARDGLGDYEQYV. CDR3 bases: TGCAGTGCTAGAGATGGATTAGGGGACTACGAGCAGTACGTC.

Ten or more counts support this clonotype. The chain employs TRBV5-1 and TRBJ2-1; D unclear. The germline CDR1 and CDR2 sequences are SGHRS and YFSETQ. CDR3 length equals 14 residues. V was pared by 4 bases and J by 3 bases, with 11 bases between. This CDR3 reads CASSPPPVYNEQFF. The CDR3 coding sequence is TGCGCCAGCAGCCCGCCCCCAGTCTACAATGAGCAGTTCTTC.

The chain employs TRBV7-9 and TRBJ2-7; 7 bases are shared with TRBD1. The V gene's germline CDR1 is SEHNR and CDR2 FQNEAQ (reference sequence). This CDR3 is 16 amino acids long. The J segment lost 2 bases and the V segment lost 6 bases, leaving 13 bases of the junction unmatched. The CDR3, as DNA: TGTGCCAGCAGTGGGGCAGAACAGGGGAAGGCCTACGAGCAGTACTTC. Protein product: CASSGAEQGKAYEQYF.

This clonotype was recorded at least ten times. The chain carries TRBV2 and TRBJ2-1; D might be TRBD1 (6 bases). The V end was cut by 10 bases, the J end by 0 bases, with 16 bases between. In germline, CDR1 is SNHLY, CDR2 FYNNEI. The CDR3 spans 15 residues. The CDR3: CATRGSDRSYNEQFF. CDR3 in DNA: TGTGCCACCAGGGGCTCCGACCGCTCCTACAATGAGCAGTTCTTC.

The chain uses TRBV29-1 and TRBJ2-1, with 12 bases matching TRBD2. Germline V CDR1 and CDR2: SQVTM, ANQGSEA. The CDR3 sequence is 14 residues long. The V gene end was trimmed by 6 bases and the J gene end by 3 bases; junction bases not matched to a gene: 3. DNA of the CDR3: TGCAGCGTCCCGGGACTAGCGGGCTACAATGAGCAGTTCTTC. Residues: CSVPGLAGYNEQFF.

The rearrangement links TRBV13 to TRBJ2-7; 14 bases agree with TRBD2. CDR1 is PRHDT, CDR2 FYEKMQ, per germline (reference sequence). The CDR3 length is 19 residues. J was trimmed by 4 bases and V by 5 bases; bases with no gene match: 16. The CDR3 coding sequence is TGTGCCAGCAGCCAGCGAGGGATCGGGACTAGCGGGAGTCTTTACGAGCAGTACTTC. Its translation is CASSQRGIGTSGSLYEQYF.

The chain is built from TRBV28 and TRBJ1-1; D unresolved. Trimming shortened V by 3 bases and J by 10 bases, and 30 bases separated the two germline ends. CDR1 MDHEN and CDR2 SYDVKM come from the germline V gene. There are 18 residues in the CDR3. CDR3 coding DNA: TGTGCCAGCAGTTTTCCCCATTTCGACCCGCAGGACCTGGGTGGAGCTTTCTTT. Protein sequence: CASSFPHFDPQDLGGAFF.

CDR3 in DNA: TGTGCCAGCAGGGGCAGGGAAAACACCGGGGAGCTGTTTTTT. Protein sequence: CASRGRENTGELFF. This chain joins TRBV7-6 and TRBJ2-2, with a possible D match to TRBD1 (5 bases). This CDR3 spans 14 amino acids. V was cut by 6 bases and J by 2 bases, with 10 bases left in between. Germline lookup yields CDR1 SGHVS and CDR2 FNYEAQ.